The 21 T cell receptor beta chains given below trace back to one sample, sequenced in a study of blood T cell repertoires in COVID-19. Produced via immunoSEQ multiplex PCR; TCRdb's table is partial and in-frame only. This sample has over 400,000 clones, with approximately 88% found just once. Sequenced sample: peripheral blood. These receptors all stem from a woman aged 45-60 years with COVID-19, enrolled during active disease.

This clone was observed once. This chain uses TRBV30 with TRBJ1-5; the D is unclear. V was shortened by 3 bases and J by 4 bases, with 13 bases between the two germline ends. Germline V CDR1 and CDR2: GTSNPN, SVGIG (reference sequence). This CDR3 contains 14 residues. The CDR3 region has the DNA TGTGCCTGGAGCTCGACGGGTCAAAATCAGCCCCAGCATTTT. This gives the protein CAWSSTGQNQPQHF. The whole variable domain, remainder taken from reference TRBV30 and TRBJ1-5, is SQTIHQWPATLVQPVGSPLSLECTVEGTSNPNLYWYRQAAGRGLQLLFYSVGIGQISSEVPQNLSASRPQDRQFILSSKKLLLSDSGFYLCAWSSTGQNQPQHFGDGTRLSIL.

This sequence joins TRBV30 and TRBJ2-2; TRBD2 is a possible D gene (5 bases). Germline V gene sequence: CDR1 GTSNPN, CDR2 SVGIG (reference sequence). V was shortened by 0 bases and J by 5 bases, with 13 bases between the two germline ends. This CDR3 contains 15 residues. CDR3: CAWSVLGWQTGELFF. The CDR3 nucleotides read TGTGCCTGGAGTGTACTAGGGTGGCAGACCGGGGAGCTGTTTTTT.

V and J are TRBV10-3 and TRBJ2-1, with TRBD1 matching over 7 bases. This CDR3 is 13 amino acids long. The V gene's germline CDR1 is ENHRY and CDR2 SYGVKD. V was pared by 2 bases and J by 9 bases, with 4 bases of the junction left unmatched. The chain's CDR3 is CAISEPTGPEQFF. The CDR3 DNA is TGTGCCATCAGTGAGCCGACAGGGCCTGAGCAGTTCTTC.

This clone was seen once. In the same sample, other DNA sequences code for this CDR3. This sequence joins TRBV27 and TRBJ1-4; D is uncertain. The CDR3 is made up of 15 amino acids. Trimming left V 0 bases short and J 5 bases short, with 10 bases between. CDR1 is MNHEY, CDR2 SMNVEV, per germline (reference sequence). The chain's CDR3 is CASSLSGGSNEKLFF. In DNA, the CDR3 is TGTGCCAGCAGTTTATCGGGAGGATCCAATGAAAAACTGTTTTTT.

The count of this clone is one. This chain joins TRBV16 and TRBJ2-3; 7 nucleotides match TRBD1. The CDR3 is 14 residues long. Germline-derived CDR1 and CDR2 are KGHSY and FQNENV. J was trimmed by 5 bases and V by 4 bases; bases with no gene match: 6. CDR3 region: CASSRDRVQDTQYF. The DNA for the CDR3 is TGTGCCAGCAGCCGAGACAGGGTGCAAGATACGCAGTATTTT.

The rearrangement joins TRBV7-2 to TRBJ1-6; 7 nucleotides align to TRBD1. Germline lookup yields CDR1 SGHTA and CDR2 FQGNSA. V gave up 1 base and J gave up 6 bases; unmatched junction bases: 3. This CDR3 contains 15 residues. The CDR3 nucleotides are TGTGCCAGCAGCTTAGGACAGGGCCTTAATTCACCCCTCCACTTT. The encoded protein is CASSLGQGLNSPLHF.

The gene calls are TRBV6-6 and TRBJ1-3; a weak D match, TRBD1 (6 bases). Germline V gene lookup returns CDR1 MNHNY and CDR2 SVGAGI (reference sequence). This CDR3 has 14 residues. The V gene lost 2 bases and the J gene lost 8 bases, with 13 bases spanning the gap. The chain's CDR3 is CASSYAGEDDTIYF. The CDR3 DNA sequence: TGTGCCAGCAGTTACGCAGGGGAAGATGACACCATATATTTT.

This chain links TRBV5-4 with TRBJ1-2; a weak D match, TRBD1 (5 bases). V shed 1 base and J shed 6 bases, with 7 bases lying between them. CDR3 length: 12 residues. CDR1 and CDR2 from the germline V gene are SGHNT and YYREEE (reference sequence). CDR3 amino acids: CASSLWGDGYTF. The CDR3 nucleotides are TGTGCCAGCAGCTTGTGGGGGGATGGCTACACCTTC.

The V and J genes are TRBV27 and TRBJ2-2; possibly TRBD2 for D (5 bases). The CDR3 runs to 12 residues. Germline V CDR1 and CDR2: MNHEY, SMNVEV (reference sequence). Trimming took 3 bases from V and 6 from J, leaving 5 bases between them. CDR3 sequence: CASSLEAGELFF. In nucleotides, the CDR3 is TGTGCCAGCAGTTTGGAGGCCGGGGAGCTGTTTTTT.

In DNA form, the CDR3 reads TGTGCCAGCAGCGTACAGGGGATGAACACTGAAGCTTTCTTT. It yields the protein CASSVQGMNTEAFF. The chain is built from TRBV9 and TRBJ1-1, with a possible D match to TRBD1 (6 bases). The CDR3 runs 14 residues. V lost 1 base and J 0 bases, leaving 7 bases between the germline ends. The germline V gene has CDR1 SGDLS and CDR2 YYNGEE.

The chain recombines TRBV28 with TRBJ1-3; no reliable D call. This CDR3 has 12 amino acids. The germline V gene has CDR1 MDHEN and CDR2 SYDVKM. V was shortened by 5 bases and J by 1 base, with 3 bases between the two germline ends. CDR3 coding DNA: TGTGCCAGCAGTCGGTCTGGAAACACCATATATTTT. It encodes CASSRSGNTIYF.

This clone was counted only a few times. Other DNA sequences in this specimen translate into the identical CDR3. This chain uses TRBV2 with TRBJ2-1; TRBD2 matches at 8 bases. Trimming at V came to 2 bases and at J to 5 bases, leaving 2 bases not matched to a gene. CDR1 is SNHLY, CDR2 FYNNEI, per germline. The CDR3 runs to 14 residues. Here the CDR3 reads CASSETSGNNEQFF. The CDR3 nucleotides are TGTGCCAGCAGTGAAACTAGCGGAAACAATGAGCAGTTCTTC.

This clone was recorded once. The J gene is TRBJ2-7, the V gene TRBV20-1; 7 bases agree with TRBD1. V lost 3 bases to trimming and J lost 5 bases; unmatched junction nucleotides: 16. CDR3 length equals 16 residues. Germline CDR1 is DFQATT and CDR2 is SNEGSKA (reference sequence). CDR3 residues: CSASPWDRKGSDEQYF. The CDR3 region has the DNA TGCAGTGCTAGTCCCTGGGACAGAAAGGGCAGCGACGAGCAGTACTTC.

The chain combines TRBV29-1 with TRBJ2-7, with 7 bases that match TRBD2. Germline lookup yields CDR1 SQVTM and CDR2 ANQGSEA. This CDR3 has 17 amino acids. J gave up 9 bases and V 1 base, and 21 bases lay outside the gene matches. The CDR3: CSVEVFGAGDPLKVQYF. The DNA for the CDR3 is TGCAGCGTTGAAGTGTTCGGGGCGGGGGACCCATTGAAAGTGCAGTACTTC.

The chain links TRBV27 to TRBJ1-4, with 10 bases identical to TRBD1. Germline V gene sequence: CDR1 MNHEY, CDR2 SMNVEV (reference sequence). V shed 6 bases and J 6 bases; nucleotides not matched to a gene: 7. The CDR3 sequence is 15 residues long. The CDR3 DNA follows: TGTGCCAGCAGAGAGGGACAGGGGTCATATGAAAAACTGTTTTTT. Its protein is CASREGQGSYEKLFF. The whole variable domain, filled in from reference TRBV27 and TRBJ1-4, reads EAQVTQNPRYLITVTGKKLTVTCSQNMNHEYMSWYRQDPGLGLRQIYYSMNVEVTDKGDVPEGYKVSRKEKRNFPLILESPSPNQTSLYFCASREGQGSYEKLFFGSGTQLSVL.

This chain joins TRBV7-2 and TRBJ2-1; D might be TRBD2 (6 bases). Germline V gives CDR1 SGHTA, CDR2 FQGNSA. This CDR3 has 14 amino acids. Trimming cost V 4 bases and J 9 bases, with 16 bases left between them. This CDR3 reads CASSSRGLGGEQFF. For the CDR3, the DNA is TGTGCCAGCAGCTCCCGGGGATTGGGGGGTGAGCAGTTCTTC.

The chain uses TRBV6-5 and TRBJ2-7, with D perhaps TRBD1 (6 bases). The V end lost 2 bases, the J end lost 5 bases, and 19 bases lay between the germline ends. In germline, CDR1 is MNHEY, CDR2 SVGAGI. This CDR3 is built from 16 residues. CDR3 protein: CASSYPTGTLGHEQYF. The CDR3 nucleotides are TGTGCCAGCAGTTACCCCACCGGGACACTAGGCCACGAGCAGTACTTC.

This clone was picked up one time. This chain joins TRBV6-5 and TRBJ1-2; 8 nucleotides line up with TRBD1. This CDR3 has 15 residues. Looked up from germline, CDR1 is MNHEY and CDR2 is SVGAGI. V lost 5 bases to trimming and J lost 3 bases; unmatched junction nucleotides: 8. DNA for the CDR3: TGTGCCAGCAGTCTACAGGGGGGCCTGGACTATGGCTACACCTTC. Translation: CASSLQGGLDYGYTF.

The chain uses TRBV3-1 (or the pseudogene TRBV3-2) and TRBJ1-2, with TRBD1 as a possible D gene (5 bases). CDR1 LGHDT and CDR2 YNNKEL come from the germline V gene (reference sequence). CDR3 size: 14 residues. V was trimmed by 3 bases and J by 7 bases, leaving 15 bases between them. The CDR3 coding sequence is TGTGCCAGCAGCCAGGGGCGAGGTAGGGGTGGCTACACCTTC. Its protein is CASSQGRGRGGYTF.

The chain recombines TRBV7-3 with TRBJ2-1; 8 nucleotides match TRBD2. V lost 5 bases and J lost 8; bases outside the gene matches: 8. The CDR3 consists of 14 residues. Germline CDR1 SGHTA, CDR2 FQGTGA. The CDR3 protein is CASSLRGAGDEQFF. In nucleotides, the CDR3 is TGTGCCAGCAGCCTGCGGGGGGCTGGTGATGAGCAGTTCTTC.

For this clone: This specimen includes other DNA sequences encoding the same CDR3. CDR3 nucleotides: TGTGCCTGGACCCGCCCCGGGACTGCCTACGAGCAGTACTTC. Protein product: CAWTRPGTAYEQYF. The chain employs TRBV30 and TRBJ2-7, with TRBD2 as a possible D gene (6 bases). The V end was cut by 4 bases, the J end by 2 bases, with 15 bases between. The CDR3 length is 14 residues. Germline loops: CDR1 GTSNPN, CDR2 SVGIG (reference sequence).